A selection of T cell receptor beta chains follows, all from one sample in a study of shared clonotypes between healthy human individuals. The assay was immunoSEQ multiplex PCR, and TCRdb's table has in-frame clones only and misses some. Among about 2 million clones listed, about 95% were seen once. The material sequenced was naive CD8+ T cells sorted from blood. Every receptor here comes from a man in his late teens or twenties in good health. Each CDR3 is given with its conserved first and last residue. The order of the fields is V gene, D gene, clone size, J gene, CDR3 protein, CDR3 DNA. A D gene is named only where the DNA matches it firmly. Rows give clone size only sometimes, using once, few, many, or a class for an expanded clone.

v_call: TRBV9
d_call: -
clone_size: -
j_call: TRBJ2-2
cdr3_aa: CASSVGGLGLFF
cdr3_nt: TGTGCCAGCAGCGTAGGGGGGCTAGGGCTGTTTTTT

v_call: TRBV2
d_call: TRBD2
clone_size: -
j_call: TRBJ2-1
cdr3_aa: CASSEKRGGPLEQFF
cdr3_nt: TGTGCCAGCAGTGAAAAGCGGGGGGGCCCCCTTGAGCAGTTCTTC

v_call: TRBV21-1
d_call: -
clone_size: -
j_call: TRBJ1-6
cdr3_aa: CASSCRGNSSYNSPLHF
cdr3_nt: TGTGCCAGCAGCTGCAGGGGGAATAGCTCCTATAATTCACCCCTCCACTTT

v_call: TRBV7-9
d_call: TRBD1
clone_size: -
j_call: TRBJ2-3
cdr3_aa: CASSSDRVPDTQYF
cdr3_nt: TGTGCCAGCAGCAGTGACAGGGTCCCAGATACGCAGTATTTT

v_call: TRBV5-1
d_call: TRBD2
clone_size: -
j_call: TRBJ2-3
cdr3_aa: CASSYLPSGDSTDTQYF
cdr3_nt: TGCGCCAGCAGCTACCTCCCTAGCGGGGACAGCACAGATACGCAGTATTTT

v_call: TRBV5-4
d_call: TRBD1
clone_size: -
j_call: TRBJ2-2
cdr3_aa: CASSQTGVGGELFF
cdr3_nt: TGTGCCAGCAGCCAGACAGGGGTTGGTGGGGAGCTGTTTTTT

v_call: TRBV9
d_call: TRBD2
clone_size: once
j_call: TRBJ2-1
cdr3_aa: CASSVESGGANEQFF
cdr3_nt: TGTGCCAGCAGCGTAGAGAGCGGGGGGGCCAATGAGCAGTTCTTC

v_call: TRBV12-5
d_call: TRBD1
clone_size: -
j_call: TRBJ2-3
cdr3_aa: CASAPGTGGPDTQYF
cdr3_nt: TGTGCTAGTGCCCCTGGGACAGGGGGCCCAGATACGCAGTATTTT

v_call: TRBV6-1
d_call: -
clone_size: once
j_call: TRBJ1-5
cdr3_aa: CASSVFREIRNQPQHF
cdr3_nt: TGTGCCAGCAGTGTGTTTCGGGAAATTCGCAATCAGCCCCAGCATTTT

v_call: TRBV19
d_call: TRBD1
clone_size: -
j_call: TRBJ1-5
cdr3_aa: CASSGGQGAGSNQPQHF
cdr3_nt: TGTGCCAGTAGTGGGGGACAGGGGGCCGGGAGCAATCAGCCCCAGCATTTT

v_call: TRBV27
d_call: TRBD1
clone_size: -
j_call: TRBJ1-6
cdr3_aa: CASSTTRQGTVNSPLHF
cdr3_nt: TGTGCCAGCAGTACCACGAGACAGGGGACAGTTAATTCACCCCTCCACTTT

v_call: TRBV2
d_call: TRBD2
clone_size: -
j_call: TRBJ2-2
cdr3_aa: CASSVSDTGEGGELFF
cdr3_nt: TGTGCCAGCAGTGTTTCCGACACCGGGGAGGGCGGGGAGCTGTTTTTT

v_call: TRBV27
d_call: -
clone_size: -
j_call: TRBJ1-5
cdr3_aa: CASSFSRDPNQPQHF
cdr3_nt: TGTGCCAGCAGTTTCTCCAGGGATCCCAATCAGCCCCAGCATTTT

v_call: TRBV7-9
d_call: -
clone_size: -
j_call: TRBJ2-2
cdr3_aa: CASRETYEAGELFF
cdr3_nt: TGTGCCAGCAGGGAGACTTATGAGGCCGGGGAGCTGTTTTTT

v_call: TRBV5-1
d_call: -
clone_size: few
j_call: TRBJ2-5
cdr3_aa: CASSLGQKETQYF
cdr3_nt: TGCGCCAGCAGCTTGGGCCAGAAAGAGACCCAGTACTTC

v_call: TRBV25-1
d_call: -
clone_size: -
j_call: TRBJ1-2
cdr3_aa: CASSEETSYGYTF
cdr3_nt: TGTGCCAGCAGTGAGGAGACAAGCTATGGCTACACCTTC

v_call: TRBV29-1
d_call: -
clone_size: -
j_call: TRBJ2-7
cdr3_aa: CSVARGEGYEQYF
cdr3_nt: TGCAGCGTTGCCAGGGGTGAAGGCTACGAGCAGTACTTC

v_call: TRBV7-8
d_call: TRBD2
clone_size: once
j_call: TRBJ2-7
cdr3_aa: CASSLETSGAGYEQYF
cdr3_nt: TGTGCCAGCAGCTTAGAGACTAGCGGAGCAGGTTACGAGCAGTACTTC

v_call: TRBV19
d_call: -
clone_size: -
j_call: TRBJ1-1
cdr3_aa: CASSILGITEAFF
cdr3_nt: TGTGCCAGTAGTATTTTGGGCATCACTGAAGCTTTCTTT

v_call: TRBV2
d_call: -
clone_size: -
j_call: TRBJ1-1
cdr3_aa: CASFSGTEAFF
cdr3_nt: TGTGCCAGCTTCTCTGGGACTGAAGCTTTCTTT

v_call: TRBV29-1
d_call: -
clone_size: -
j_call: TRBJ2-1
cdr3_aa: CSVEGLADRSSYNEQFF
cdr3_nt: TGCAGCGTTGAAGGGCTAGCGGACAGGAGCTCCTACAATGAGCAGTTCTTC

v_call: TRBV7-9
d_call: -
clone_size: -
j_call: TRBJ2-5
cdr3_aa: CASSRVTVQETQYF
cdr3_nt: TGTGCCAGCAGCCGGGTGACAGTCCAAGAGACCCAGTACTTC

v_call: TRBV10-3
d_call: TRBD1
clone_size: -
j_call: TRBJ1-2
cdr3_aa: CAIRTTGVGYGYTF
cdr3_nt: TGTGCCATCAGGACGACAGGGGTTGGCTATGGCTACACCTTC

v_call: TRBV19
d_call: TRBD1
clone_size: -
j_call: TRBJ2-7
cdr3_aa: CASSAFGTGYEQYF
cdr3_nt: TGTGCCAGTAGCGCATTCGGGACAGGCTACGAGCAGTACTTC

v_call: TRBV10-2
d_call: -
clone_size: -
j_call: TRBJ1-3
cdr3_aa: CAMAGGDGNTIYF
cdr3_nt: TGCGCCATGGCGGGGGGAGATGGAAACACCATATATTTT

v_call: TRBV9
d_call: TRBD1
clone_size: -
j_call: TRBJ2-1
cdr3_aa: CASSVVDRGYEQFF
cdr3_nt: TGTGCCAGCAGCGTAGTGGACAGGGGTTATGAGCAGTTCTTC

v_call: TRBV7-8
d_call: -
clone_size: -
j_call: TRBJ2-7
cdr3_aa: CASSLGAYEQYF
cdr3_nt: TGTGCCAGCAGCCTCGGGGCCTACGAGCAGTACTTC

v_call: TRBV28
d_call: -
clone_size: -
j_call: TRBJ1-6
cdr3_aa: CASLDTEASTPLSPLHF
cdr3_nt: TGTGCCAGCCTAGACACGGAGGCATCGACCCCCCTTTCACCCCTCCACTTT

v_call: TRBV25-1
d_call: -
clone_size: -
j_call: TRBJ1-2
cdr3_aa: CASSEVGADYGYTF
cdr3_nt: TGTGCCAGCAGTGAGGTTGGGGCTGACTATGGCTACACCTTC

v_call: TRBV30
d_call: -
clone_size: -
j_call: TRBJ2-1
cdr3_aa: CAWSGARDGYNEQFF
cdr3_nt: TGTGCCTGGAGTGGTGCCCGGGACGGGTACAATGAGCAGTTCTTC

v_call: TRBV5-4
d_call: TRBD2
clone_size: -
j_call: TRBJ2-4
cdr3_aa: CASSFSGEGIKNIQYF
cdr3_nt: TGTGCCAGCAGCTTCTCGGGGGAGGGGATCAAAAACATTCAGTACTTC

v_call: TRBV5-5
d_call: -
clone_size: -
j_call: TRBJ2-5
cdr3_aa: CASSFLIGGQETQYF
cdr3_nt: TGTGCCAGCAGCTTCCTGATTGGGGGCCAAGAGACCCAGTACTTC

v_call: TRBV2
d_call: -
clone_size: -
j_call: TRBJ2-5
cdr3_aa: CASSETSQETQYF
cdr3_nt: TGTGCCAGCAGTGAGACTAGTCAGGAGACCCAGTACTTC

v_call: TRBV27
d_call: -
clone_size: -
j_call: TRBJ1-5
cdr3_aa: CASSRTWGNQPQHF
cdr3_nt: TGTGCCAGCAGCCGGACATGGGGCAATCAGCCCCAGCATTTT

v_call: TRBV10-3
d_call: -
clone_size: -
j_call: TRBJ2-5
cdr3_aa: CAISESAEGQETQYF
cdr3_nt: TGTGCCATCAGTGAGTCGGCGGAAGGTCAAGAGACCCAGTACTTC

v_call: TRBV9
d_call: -
clone_size: -
j_call: TRBJ1-1
cdr3_aa: CASSVGVMNTEAFF
cdr3_nt: TGTGCCAGCAGCGTCGGGGTTATGAACACTGAAGCTTTCTTT

v_call: TRBV4-3
d_call: -
clone_size: -
j_call: TRBJ2-2
cdr3_aa: CASSQDLSANTGELFF
cdr3_nt: TGCGCCAGCAGCCAAGATCTGAGTGCGAACACCGGGGAGCTGTTTTTT

v_call: TRBV4-1
d_call: -
clone_size: -
j_call: TRBJ1-1
cdr3_aa: CASSQYGSPNTEAFF
cdr3_nt: TGCGCCAGCAGCCAATACGGGTCGCCGAACACTGAAGCTTTCTTT

v_call: TRBV29-1
d_call: -
clone_size: -
j_call: TRBJ2-7
cdr3_aa: CSVTMWSYEQYF
cdr3_nt: TGCAGCGTCACTATGTGGTCCTACGAGCAGTACTTC

v_call: TRBV9
d_call: -
clone_size: -
j_call: TRBJ2-3
cdr3_aa: CASSVYRDFTDTQYF
cdr3_nt: TGTGCCAGCAGCGTATATCGAGATTTCACAGATACGCAGTATTTT

v_call: TRBV6-1
d_call: -
clone_size: -
j_call: TRBJ2-2
cdr3_aa: CASSESRRVYTGELFF
cdr3_nt: TGTGCCAGCAGTGAATCGAGAAGAGTATATACCGGGGAGCTGTTTTTT

v_call: TRBV29-1
d_call: TRBD1
clone_size: -
j_call: TRBJ1-4
cdr3_aa: CSVEDRQGTNEKLFF
cdr3_nt: TGCAGCGTTGAAGATCGACAGGGAACTAATGAAAAACTGTTTTTT

v_call: TRBV7-9
d_call: TRBD1
clone_size: -
j_call: TRBJ1-2
cdr3_aa: CASSPSDRGENGYTF
cdr3_nt: TGTGCCAGCAGCCCCTCGGACAGGGGGGAAAATGGCTACACCTTC

v_call: TRBV19
d_call: -
clone_size: -
j_call: TRBJ2-5
cdr3_aa: CASSIDPDRQETQYF
cdr3_nt: TGTGCCAGTAGTATAGACCCCGACAGGCAAGAGACCCAGTACTTC